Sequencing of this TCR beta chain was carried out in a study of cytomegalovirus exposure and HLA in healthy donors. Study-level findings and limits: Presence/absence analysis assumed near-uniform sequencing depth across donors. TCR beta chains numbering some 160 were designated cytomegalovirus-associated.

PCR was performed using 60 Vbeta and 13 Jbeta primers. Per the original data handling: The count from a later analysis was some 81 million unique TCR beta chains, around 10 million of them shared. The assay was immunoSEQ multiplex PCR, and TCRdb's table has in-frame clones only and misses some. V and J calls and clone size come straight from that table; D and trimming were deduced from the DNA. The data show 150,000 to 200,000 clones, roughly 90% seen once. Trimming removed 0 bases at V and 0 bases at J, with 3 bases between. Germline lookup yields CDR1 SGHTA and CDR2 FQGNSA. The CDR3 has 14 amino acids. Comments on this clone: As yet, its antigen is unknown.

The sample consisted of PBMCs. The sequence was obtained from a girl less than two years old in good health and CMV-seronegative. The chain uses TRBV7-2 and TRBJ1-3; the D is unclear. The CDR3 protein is CASSLAGSGNTIYF. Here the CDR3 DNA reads TGTGCCAGCAGCTTAGCCGGCTCTGGAAACACCATATATTTT. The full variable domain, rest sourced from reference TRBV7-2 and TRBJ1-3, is GAGVSQSPSNKVTEKGKDVELRCDPISGHTALYWYRQSLGQGLEFLIYFQGNSAPDKSGLPSDRFSAERTGGSVSTLTIQRTQQEDSAVYLCASSLAGSGNTIYFGEGSWLTVV.